This TCR beta chain was identified in a study of shared clonotypes between healthy human individuals. Per germline, CDR1 GTSNPN and CDR2 SVGIG (reference sequence). The CDR3 loop spans 14 amino acids. V was shortened by 1 base and J by 1 base, with 5 bases between the two germline ends. Sequencing used immunoSEQ multiplex PCR; TCRdb keeps in-frame clones, though not all of them. The top ten clones hold about 0.067% of a sample with roughly 520,000 clones, 90% to 97% of them seen once. As for this clone: The target antigen is unknown.

Study-wide points: Blood was the only sampled material, and tissue repertoires likely differ. Memory subsets generally showed smaller estimated richness than naive subsets did.

Sequencing input: naive CD4+ T cells sorted from blood. Sample subset: CD45RA+ positively selected. This TCR was recovered from a woman aged 25 to 45 in good health. The chain carries TRBV30 and TRBJ2-6, with D uncertain. The CDR3 DNA is TGTGCCTGGAGTGCTCAATCTGGGGCCAACGTCCTGACTTTC. It encodes CAWSAQSGANVLTF. Complete variable domain (other parts from reference TRBV30 and TRBJ2-6): SQTIHQWPATLVQPVGSPLSLECTVEGTSNPNLYWYRQAAGRGLQLLFYSVGIGQISSEVPQNLSASRPQDRQFILSSKKLLLSDSGFYLCAWSAQSGANVLTFGAGSRLTVL.